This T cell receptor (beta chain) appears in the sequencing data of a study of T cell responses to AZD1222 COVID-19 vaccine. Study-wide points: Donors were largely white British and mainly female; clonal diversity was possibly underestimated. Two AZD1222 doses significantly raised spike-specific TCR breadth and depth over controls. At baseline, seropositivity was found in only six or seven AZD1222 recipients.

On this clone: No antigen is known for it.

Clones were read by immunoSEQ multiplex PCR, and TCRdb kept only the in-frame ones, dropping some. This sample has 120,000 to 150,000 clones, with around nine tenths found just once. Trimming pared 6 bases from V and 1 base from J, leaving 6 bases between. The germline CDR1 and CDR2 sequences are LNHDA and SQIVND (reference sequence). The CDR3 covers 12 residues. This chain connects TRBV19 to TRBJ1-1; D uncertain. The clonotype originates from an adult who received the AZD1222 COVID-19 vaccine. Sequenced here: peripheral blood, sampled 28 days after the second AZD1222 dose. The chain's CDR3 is CASRRRNTEAFF. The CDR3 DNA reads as TGTGCCAGTAGGAGGAGGAACACTGAAGCTTTCTTT.